Below, 19 T cell receptor beta chains from the same sample are listed, as sequenced in a study of T-cell memory formation after mild COVID-19. TCRdb itself ran the 5' RACE reads through MiXCR, one entry per CDR3 protein. The sample lists about half a million distinct CDR3 sequences; 18% were seen once. Sequencing was done on a sample of PBMCs or a T cell subset sorted from them (not recorded which). All receptors derive from an adult woman who had mild COVID-19 (a few samples of this study predate the infection). Cell type and time point are not known.

The chain has TRBV20-1 and TRBJ2-7, with 10 bases identical to TRBD2. The length of the CDR3 is 15 residues. Germline CDR1 is DFQATT and CDR2 is SNEGSKA (reference sequence). V shed 0 bases and J 3 bases; nucleotides not matched to a gene: 5. CDR3 sequence (DNA): TGCAGTGCTAGAGATCGAGCTAGCGGGAGCTACGAGCAGTACTTC. This sequence encodes CSARDRASGSYEQYF.

This clonotype occurred a few times. V usage is TRBV24-1 and J usage is TRBJ1-5; D might be TRBD1 (5 bases). V dropped 4 bases and J dropped 9 bases, with 15 bases sitting between them. Per the germline V gene, CDR1 is KGHDR and CDR2 is SFDVKD. CDR3 length: 14 amino acids. CDR3 bases: TGTGCCACCAGTGACGCAGTCCAGGGTCGGCCCCAGCATTTT. Amino acid sequence: CATSDAVQGRPQHF.

The chain joins TRBV12-3 or TRBV12-4 to TRBJ2-3; 8 bases map to TRBD2. Trimming removed 4 bases from V and 5 bases from J; junction bases left unmatched: 8. This CDR3 region has 15 residues. The CDR3 coding sequence is TGTGCCAGCAGTTCCCAAGCGGGAGTGGTAGATACGCAGTATTTT. It translates to CASSSQAGVVDTQYF.

This clonotype came up many times. The rearrangement links TRBV5-1 to TRBJ1-2, with TRBD1 identical over 7 bases. The CDR3 length is 14 residues. J lost 4 bases, V lost 0 bases, and 3 bases had no gene match. From germline, CDR1 is SGHRS and CDR2 YFSETQ. CDR3 nucleotide sequence: TGCGCCAGCAGCTTGGATGCAGGGGGCTATGGCTACACCTTC. Protein: CASSLDAGGYGYTF.

In this sample, this clonotype turned up a few times. The chain links TRBV6-4 to TRBJ2-2; D not certain. V lost 3 bases to trimming and J lost 2 bases, with 7 bases between them. The CDR3 loop spans 14 amino acids. Germline V gene lookup returns CDR1 MRHNA and CDR2 SNTAGT. CDR3 amino acids: CASSDRINTGELFF. The CDR3 DNA sequence: TGTGCCAGCAGTGATCGCATAAACACCGGGGAGCTGTTTTTT.

V gene TRBV11-2 combines with J gene TRBJ2-5; no clear D. Germline CDR1 SGHAT, CDR2 FQNNGV. This CDR3 spans 12 amino acids. V was shortened by 1 base and J by 4 bases, with 4 bases between the two germline ends. The chain's CDR3 is CASSLGTETQYF. CDR3 nucleotide sequence: TGTGCCAGCAGCTTAGGAACAGAGACCCAGTACTTC. The whole variable domain, filled in from reference TRBV11-2 and TRBJ2-5, reads EAGVAQSPRYKIIEKRQSVAFWCNPISGHATLYWYQQILGQGPKLLIQFQNNGVVDDSQLPKDRFSAERLKGVDSTLKIQPAKLEDSAVYLCASSLGTETQYFGPGTRLLVL.

This clonotype was counted only a few times. The genes are TRBV5-1 and TRBJ1-1; perhaps TRBD1 as D (5 bases). The V gene's germline CDR1 is SGHRS and CDR2 YFSETQ. V was cut by 3 bases and J by 5 bases, with 11 bases left in between. The CDR3 sequence is 13 residues long. CDR3 region: CASSSPGQTEAFF. The CDR3 region has the DNA TGCGCCAGCAGCTCCCCCGGACAAACTGAAGCTTTCTTT.

This clonotype was counted only a few times. The rearrangement links TRBV20-1 to TRBJ2-1, with 9 positions matching TRBD2. The trim removed 6 bases at V and 7 bases at J, leaving 10 bases unmatched. CDR3 length equals 14 residues. CDR1 is DFQATT and CDR2 is SNEGSKA in the germline V gene (reference sequence). The CDR3 DNA reads as TGCAGTGCGAGTCATAGCGGGAGCTTTAATGAGCAGTTCTTC. Its translation: CSASHSGSFNEQFF.

The rearrangement uses TRBV30 and TRBJ2-3; possibly TRBD1 for D (6 bases). The V end lost 7 bases, the J end lost 1 base, and 18 bases lay between the germline ends. CDR1 GTSNPN and CDR2 SVGIG come from the germline V gene (reference sequence). CDR3 length: 15 residues. The CDR3 DNA reads TGTGCCTCCGGACAGCTAAGGGTGGGCACAGATACGCAGTATTTT. This encodes CASGQLRVGTDTQYF.

The V call is TRBV5-4, the J call TRBJ2-1, with TRBD2 matching over 9 bases. Germline-derived CDR1 and CDR2 are SGHNT and YYREEE (reference sequence). V shed 1 base and J 8 bases; nucleotides not matched to a gene: 10. The CDR3 totals 16 residues. The CDR3 spells CASSLYAGGQVYEQFF. CDR3 nucleotide sequence: TGTGCCAGCAGCTTGTACGCGGGGGGGCAGGTCTATGAGCAGTTCTTC.

This clonotype was counted only a few times. This chain joins TRBV21-1 and TRBJ2-1. TRBV21-1 is shown as a pseudogene. The CDR3 runs to 14 residues. The CDR3 region is CASSQMAAYNEQFF. Here the CDR3 DNA reads TGTGCCAGCAGTCAAATGGCGGCCTACAATGAGCAGTTCTTC.

The sample holds one count of this clonotype. The chain recombines TRBV13 with TRBJ2-7; unclear D gene. Germline CDR1 is PRHDT and CDR2 is FYEKMQ (reference sequence). Trimming left V 4 bases short and J 2 bases short, with 12 bases between. This CDR3 is 14 amino acids long. The CDR3 DNA sequence: TGTGCCAGCAGCTCCGAGCTCCAGGCCTACGAGCAGTACTTC. This codes for CASSSELQAYEQYF.

This chain connects TRBV3-1 to TRBJ2-3, with D perhaps given as TRBD1 or TRBD2 (5 bases each). V was shortened by 4 bases and J by 8 bases, with 13 bases between the two germline ends. Germline values: CDR1 LGHDT, CDR2 YNNKEL (reference sequence). This CDR3 region has 13 residues. The chain's CDR3 is CASSLPGTGTQYF. CDR3 DNA sequence: TGTGCCAGCAGCCTACCCGGGACGGGTACGCAGTATTTT.

There are a few counts of this clonotype. The chain has TRBV19 and TRBJ1-1; D possibly corresponds to TRBD1 (5 bases). Germline V gene lookup returns CDR1 LNHDA and CDR2 SQIVND (reference sequence). The CDR3 runs 17 residues. V was shortened by 7 bases and J by 0 bases, with 21 bases between the two germline ends. CDR3 nucleotide sequence: TGTGCCAGTATTGTGCGGGGGGAGGGTGGAGTGAACACTGAAGCTTTCTTT. Translated, it gives CASIVRGEGGVNTEAFF.

This clonotype has just a few counts. The V call is TRBV12-3 or TRBV12-4, the J call TRBJ2-7, with 7 bases fitting TRBD1. V shed 6 bases and J 4 bases; nucleotides not matched to a gene: 9. The CDR3 totals 14 residues. The CDR3 protein is CASSPTGTTYEQYF. The DNA of the CDR3 is TGTGCCAGCAGCCCGACAGGGACGACATACGAGCAGTACTTC.

This clonotype was seen more than once but under ten times. The V call is TRBV12-3 or TRBV12-4, the J call TRBJ2-2, with 7 bases that match TRBD2. Trimming cost V 5 bases and J 7 bases; bases outside gene matches: 13. The CDR3 length is 16 residues. The DNA for the CDR3 is TGTGCCAGCAGTCCTCGTCTCCTAGCGGAGGGCGGGGAGCTGTTTTTT. Its protein is CASSPRLLAEGGELFF.

This sequence joins TRBV25-1 and TRBJ2-3; D uncertain. The germline V gene has CDR1 MGHDK and CDR2 SYGVNS. The CDR3 consists of 16 residues. The ends were cut back, 2 bases at V and 1 base at J, with 13 bases in the middle. CDR3 in DNA: TGTGCCAGCAGTGAAACGCGACACCGTCGCACAGATACGCAGTATTTT. Protein product: CASSETRHRRTDTQYF.

The gene calls are TRBV5-8 and TRBJ2-3; 10 nucleotides agree with TRBD1. The germline gives CDR1 SGHTS, CDR2 YDEGEE. With V trimmed by 6 bases and J by 10 bases, 11 bases remained unmatched. The CDR3 has 14 amino acids. For the CDR3, the DNA is TGTGCCAGCACCGGGGACAGGGGATACAGGGCGCAGTATTTT. It translates to CASTGDRGYRAQYF.

The rearrangement links TRBV12-3 or TRBV12-4 to TRBJ2-5; D ambiguous. V shed 4 bases and J shed 4 bases, with 4 bases lying between them. CDR3 length: 11 amino acids. The CDR3 sequence is CASSWAETQYF. The CDR3 nucleotides read TGTGCCAGCAGTTGGGCAGAGACCCAGTACTTC.